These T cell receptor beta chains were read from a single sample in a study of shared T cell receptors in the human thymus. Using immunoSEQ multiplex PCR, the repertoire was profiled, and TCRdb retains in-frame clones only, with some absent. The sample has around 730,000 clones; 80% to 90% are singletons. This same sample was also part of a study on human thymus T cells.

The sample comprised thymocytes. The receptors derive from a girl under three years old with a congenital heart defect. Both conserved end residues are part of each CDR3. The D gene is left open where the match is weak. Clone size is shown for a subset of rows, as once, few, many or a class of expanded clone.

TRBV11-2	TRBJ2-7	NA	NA	CASSLVEYEQYF	TGTGCCAGCAGCTTAGTAGAGTACGAGCAGTACTTC
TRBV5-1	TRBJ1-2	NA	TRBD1	CASSTLSGTGRMDGYTF	TGCGCCAGCAGCACCCTCAGCGGGACAGGGAGGATGGATGGCTACACCTTC
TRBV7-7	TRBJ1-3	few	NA	CASSLGHPGASGNTIYF	TGTGCCAGCAGCTTAGGGCATCCTGGGGCCTCTGGAAACACCATATATTTT
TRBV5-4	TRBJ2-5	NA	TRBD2	CASSSEGLAGALETQYF	TGTGCCAGCAGCTCGGAGGGACTAGCGGGGGCCCTGGAGACCCAGTACTTC
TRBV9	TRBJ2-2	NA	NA	CASSASRRPDTGELFF	TGTGCCAGCAGCGCCTCTAGGCGGCCCGACACCGGGGAGCTGTTTTTT
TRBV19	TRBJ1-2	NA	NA	CASTQGVVYGYTF	TGTGCCAGCACCCAGGGCGTCGTTTATGGCTACACCTTC
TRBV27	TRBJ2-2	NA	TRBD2	CASSISAGGRTGELFF	TGTGCCAGCAGTATCTCCGCGGGGGGGCGCACCGGGGAGCTGTTTTTT
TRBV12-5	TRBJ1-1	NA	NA	CASARIGGRDTEAFF	TGTGCTAGTGCCCGGATAGGAGGGCGCGACACTGAAGCTTTCTTT
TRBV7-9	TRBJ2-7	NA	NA	CASADYEQYF	TGTGCCAGCGCGGACTACGAGCAGTACTTC
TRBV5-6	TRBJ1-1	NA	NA	CASSLGWSEAFF	TGTGCCAGCAGCCTTGGCTGGTCTGAAGCTTTCTTT
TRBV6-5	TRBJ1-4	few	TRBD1	CASSYPTGSGIF	TGTGCCAGCAGTTACCCGACAGGGTCGGGGATTTTT
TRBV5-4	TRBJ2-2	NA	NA	CASSLEIGRPNTGELFF	TGTGCCAGCAGCTTGGAAATTGGCAGGCCGAACACCGGGGAGCTGTTTTTT
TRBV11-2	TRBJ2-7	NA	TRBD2	CASSYTSGGSYEQYF	TGTGCCAGCAGTTACACTAGCGGGGGATCCTACGAGCAGTACTTC
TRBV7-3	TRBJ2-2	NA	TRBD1	CASSFSGTGVILFTGELFF	TGTGCCAGCAGCTTCTCCGGGACAGGGGTGATTTTGTTCACCGGGGAGCTGTTTTTT
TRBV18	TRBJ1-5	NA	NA	CASSPEQGLGSNQPQHF	TGTGCCAGCTCACCGGAACAGGGATTGGGTAGCAATCAGCCCCAGCATTTT
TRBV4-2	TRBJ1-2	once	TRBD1	CASATGGDLYGYTF	TGTGCCAGCGCCACAGGGGGCGACCTCTATGGCTACACCTTC
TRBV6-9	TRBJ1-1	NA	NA	CASKVQENTEAFF	TGTGCCAGCAAGGTGCAGGAGAACACTGAAGCTTTCTTT
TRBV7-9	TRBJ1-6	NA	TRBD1	CASSSLGQGRTPLHF	TGTGCCAGCAGTTCACTGGGACAGGGGAGGACACCCCTCCACTTT
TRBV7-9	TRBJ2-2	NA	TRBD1	CASSLGQGAPTGELFF	TGTGCCAGCAGCTTGGGACAGGGGGCGCCCACCGGGGAGCTGTTTTTT
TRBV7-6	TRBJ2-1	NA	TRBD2	CASSALPHSRGADYNEQFF	TGTGCCAGCAGCGCCCTCCCACACTCGCGGGGGGCCGATTACAATGAGCAGTTCTTC
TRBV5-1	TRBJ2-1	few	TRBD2	CASSLEAGVHNEQFF	TGCGCCAGCAGCTTGGAAGCGGGGGTACACAATGAGCAGTTCTTC
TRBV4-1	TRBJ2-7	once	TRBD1	CASSQGDDRGPQARYEQYF	TGCGCCAGCAGTCAAGGCGATGACAGGGGGCCCCAGGCCCGATACGAGCAGTACTTC
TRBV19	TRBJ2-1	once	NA	CASSVGQTSYNEQFF	TGTGCCAGTAGTGTCGGACAGACCTCCTACAATGAGCAGTTCTTC
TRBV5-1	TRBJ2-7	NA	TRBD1	CASSRHRDRDTYEQYF	TGCGCCAGCAGCCGCCACCGGGACAGGGATACCTACGAGCAGTACTTC
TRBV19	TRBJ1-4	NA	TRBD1	CASSSKQGGLSNELFF	TGTGCCAGTAGTAGCAAACAGGGGGGGCTATCTAACGAACTGTTTTTT
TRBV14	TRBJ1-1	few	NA	CASSQDGGGGGNTEAFF	TGTGCCAGCAGCCAAGATGGGGGAGGGGGGGGGAACACTGAAGCTTTCTTT
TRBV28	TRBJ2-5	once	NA	CASSLCTAPVQETQYF	TGTGCCAGCAGTTTATGCACAGCCCCCGTCCAGGAGACCCAGTACTTC
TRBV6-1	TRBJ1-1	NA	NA	CASSETQATNTEAFF	TGTGCCAGCAGTGAAACTCAGGCTACGAACACTGAAGCTTTCTTT
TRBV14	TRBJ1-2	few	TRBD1	CASSQEGQGRFLNYGYTF	TGTGCCAGCAGCCAAGAGGGACAGGGGAGATTCCTGAACTATGGCTACACCTTC
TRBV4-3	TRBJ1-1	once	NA	CASSQEGRWAPYFPEAFF	TGCGCCAGCAGCCAAGAGGGTCGGTGGGCCCCTTACTTCCCTGAAGCTTTCTTT
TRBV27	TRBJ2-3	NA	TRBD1	CASSSTLGQGEDTQYF	TGTGCCAGCAGTTCAACGTTGGGACAGGGGGAAGATACGCAGTATTTT
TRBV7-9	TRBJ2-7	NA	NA	CASSLRGYEQYF	TGTGCCAGCAGCTTACGAGGCTACGAGCAGTACTTC
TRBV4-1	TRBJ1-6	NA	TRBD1	CASSQEGTGGYNSPLHF	TGCGCCAGCAGCCAAGAAGGGACAGGGGGCTATAATTCACCCCTCCACTTT
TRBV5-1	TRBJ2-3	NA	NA	CASSPEWAVPGTLGTDTQYF	TGCGCCAGCAGCCCGGAATGGGCTGTCCCAGGGACATTAGGAACAGATACGCAGTATTTT
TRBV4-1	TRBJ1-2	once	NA	CASQGINYGYTF	TGCGCCAGTCAGGGGATTAACTATGGCTACACCTTC
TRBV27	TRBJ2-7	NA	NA	CASTPPGHRHSPYEQYF	TGTGCCAGCACCCCTCCGGGACACCGCCATTCTCCTTACGAGCAGTACTTC
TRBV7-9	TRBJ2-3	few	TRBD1	CASSCGTGVSTDTQYF	TGTGCCAGCAGCTGTGGGACAGGGGTGAGCACAGATACGCAGTATTTT
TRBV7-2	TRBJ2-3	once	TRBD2	CASRPSGGAATDTQYF	TGTGCCAGCAGACCTAGCGGGGGGGCAGCTACAGATACGCAGTATTTT
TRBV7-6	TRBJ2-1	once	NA	CASSLERSVGGKGSYNEQFF	TGTGCCAGCAGCTTAGAAAGGTCTGTCGGCGGAAAAGGCTCCTACAATGAGCAGTTCTTC
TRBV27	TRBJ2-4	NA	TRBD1	CASKTSDRGENIQYF	TGTGCCAGCAAAACTTCGGACAGGGGGGAAAACATTCAGTACTTC
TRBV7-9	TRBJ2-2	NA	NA	CASSLRTNTGELFF	TGTGCCAGCAGCTTAAGGACTAACACCGGGGAGCTGTTTTTT
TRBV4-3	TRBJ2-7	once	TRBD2	CASSQASSGGPHDSYEQYF	TGCGCCAGCAGCCAAGCTTCTAGCGGGGGGCCTCATGACTCCTACGAGCAGTACTTC
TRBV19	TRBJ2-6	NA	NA	CASSIIQGGSGANVLTF	TGTGCCAGTAGTATAATACAGGGTGGCTCTGGGGCCAACGTCCTGACTTTC
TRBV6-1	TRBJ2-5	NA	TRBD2	CASSEGELAGDPGVGTQYF	TGTGCCAGCAGTGAGGGAGAACTAGCGGGGGATCCGGGTGTGGGGACCCAGTACTTC
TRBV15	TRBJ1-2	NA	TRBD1	CATSRDLPGQGANYGYTF	TGTGCCACCAGCAGAGACCTCCCCGGACAGGGTGCTAACTATGGCTACACCTTC
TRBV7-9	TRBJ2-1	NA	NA	CASSSLVSQFF	TGTGCCAGCAGCTCACTAGTGTCGCAGTTCTTC
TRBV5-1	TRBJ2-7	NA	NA	CASSLAGGWAAGQYF	TGCGCCAGCAGCTTGGCAGGGGGGTGGGCCGCTGGGCAGTACTTC
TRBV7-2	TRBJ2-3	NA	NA	CASSSSPCGSTDTQYF	TGTGCCAGCAGCTCCTCCCCTTGCGGTAGCACAGATACGCAGTATTTT
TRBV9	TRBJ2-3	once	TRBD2	CASSGGLAAIPSGYPSTDTQYF	TGTGCCAGCAGCGGAGGACTAGCAGCAATCCCCAGTGGGTACCCTAGCACAGATACGCAGTATTTT
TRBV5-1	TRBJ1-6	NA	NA	CASSLRDWGSPLHF	TGCGCCAGCAGCTTGCGGGACTGGGGTTCACCCCTCCACTTT
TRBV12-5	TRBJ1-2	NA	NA	CASGPDIPYGYTF	TGTGCTAGTGGTCCGGACATTCCTTATGGCTACACCTTC
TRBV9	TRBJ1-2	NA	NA	CASGPGGPF	TGTGCTAGCGGACCCGGGGGTCCCTTC
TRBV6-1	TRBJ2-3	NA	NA	CASSEATGQNTDTQYF	TGTGCCAGCAGTGAAGCGACGGGACAAAACACAGATACGCAGTATTTT
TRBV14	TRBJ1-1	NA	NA	CASSQVWGAAEAFF	TGTGCCAGCAGCCAAGTTTGGGGAGCGGCTGAAGCTTTCTTT
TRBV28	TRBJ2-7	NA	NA	CASSFLGDTYEQYF	TGTGCCAGCAGTTTTTTAGGGGATACCTACGAGCAGTACTTC
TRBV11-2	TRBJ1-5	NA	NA	CASSFSSGDQPQHF	TGTGCCAGCAGCTTTTCTTCAGGGGATCAGCCCCAGCATTTT
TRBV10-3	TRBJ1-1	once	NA	CAISEEVRENTEAFF	TGTGCCATCAGTGAAGAAGTCAGGGAGAACACTGAAGCTTTCTTT
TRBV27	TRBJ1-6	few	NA	CASSLQGSHNSPLHF	TGTGCCAGCAGCCTACAGGGCTCCCATAATTCACCCCTCCACTTT